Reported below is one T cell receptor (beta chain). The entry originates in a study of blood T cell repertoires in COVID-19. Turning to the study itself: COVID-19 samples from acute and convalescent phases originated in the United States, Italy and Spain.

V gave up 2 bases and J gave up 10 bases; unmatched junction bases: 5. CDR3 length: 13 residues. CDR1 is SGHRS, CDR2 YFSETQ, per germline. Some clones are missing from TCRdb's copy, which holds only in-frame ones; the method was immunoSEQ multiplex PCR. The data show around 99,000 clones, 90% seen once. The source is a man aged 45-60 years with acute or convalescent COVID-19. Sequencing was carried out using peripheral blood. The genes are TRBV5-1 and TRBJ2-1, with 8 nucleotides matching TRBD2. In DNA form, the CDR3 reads TGCGCCAGCAGCTTAGACTCTAGCGGGGAGCAGTTCTTC. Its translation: CASSLDSSGEQFF.